The rows below give T cell receptor beta chains drawn from one sample of a study of technical replicates of blood from a handful of donors. Sequencing was performed with immunoSEQ multiplex PCR; in TCRdb, only in-frame clones are kept and a portion is missing. This table has approximately 73,000 clones, approximately 93% appearing once. The material sequenced was T cells isolated from PBMCs. Source of these receptors: a human donor in good health. Both conserved end residues are part of each CDR3. D genes are given only for firm matches. Part of the rows lack a size; the others show once, few, many or a class for expanded clones.

16 | TRBJ1-1 | - | TRBD1 | TRBV4-1 | TGCGCCAGCAGCCAGAGTCCGGGACAGGGGGGCACTGAAGCTTTCTTT | CASSQSPGQGGTEAFF
13 | TRBJ2-5 | - | - | TRBV5-4 | TGTGCCAGCAGCTTGGTAGGGGGAGAGACCCAGTACTTC | CASSLVGGETQYF
13 | TRBJ2-7 | - | - | TRBV11-2 | TGTGCCAGCAGCCTAGGGAGGTCCTACGAGCAGTACTTC | CASSLGRSYEQYF
15 | TRBJ2-6 | - | - | TRBV6-5 | TGTGCCAGCAGTGTAGGGGGAACTGGGGCCAACGTCCTGACTTTC | CASSVGGTGANVLTF
14 | TRBJ2-7 | - | TRBD2 | TRBV5-1 | TGCGCCAGCAGCAACAGCGGGACCATCTACGAGCAGTACTTC | CASSNSGTIYEQYF
17 | TRBJ1-4 | - | - | TRBV7-3 | TGTGCCAGCAGCCCTATGACTACCCCGCCTTTTAATGAAAAACTGTTTTTT | CASSPMTTPPFNEKLFF
15 | TRBJ2-5 | - | - | TRBV4-2 | TGTGCCAGCAGCCAAGATTCAGGAACGGGGGAGACCCAGTACTTC | CASSQDSGTGETQYF
14 | TRBJ1-2 | - | - | TRBV7-2 | TGTGCCAGCAGCTCTCCGACAGCTAACTATGGCTACACCTTC | CASSSPTANYGYTF
17 | TRBJ2-1 | - | - | TRBV4-3 | TGCGCCAGCAGCATTGGGTATTCAGGGGTTTTCTACAATGAGCAGTTCTTC | CASSIGYSGVFYNEQFF
15 | TRBJ1-4 | - | - | TRBV16 | TGTGCCAGCAGCCAATTGGGGCTCTCTAATGAAAAACTGTTTTTT | CASSQLGLSNEKLFF
12 | TRBJ2-5 | - | TRBD1 | TRBV12-5 | TGTGCTAGTGGGTGGACAGGGGAGACCCAGTACTTC | CASGWTGETQYF
15 | TRBJ1-3 | - | - | TRBV7-9 | TGTGCCAGCAGCTTAAATGCCCAGGCTGGAAACACCATATATTTT | CASSLNAQAGNTIYF
14 | TRBJ2-3 | - | TRBD1 | TRBV19 | TGTGCCAGTAGTGGTGACAGGGACGCAGATACGCAGTATTTT | CASSGDRDADTQYF
15 | TRBJ1-2 | few | TRBD1 | TRBV10-2 | TGCGCCAGCAGTGAGTATCGGGACAGGTCCTTCGGCTACACCTTC | CASSEYRDRSFGYTF
14 | TRBJ2-1 | - | - | TRBV7-3 | TGTGCCAGCAGCTTAAACGAGGGGGTCAAAGGGCAGTTCTTC | CASSLNEGVKGQFF
13 | TRBJ2-7 | - | - | TRBV7-9 | TGTGCCAGCAGCTTAAACACAGTCTACGAGCAGTACTTC | CASSLNTVYEQYF
15 | TRBJ1-2 | - | TRBD1 | TRBV5-4 | TGTGCCAGCAGCGATCTTGGGGACAGGGTCGTCGGCTACACCTTC | CASSDLGDRVVGYTF
13 | TRBJ2-1 | - | TRBD2 | TRBV25-1 | TGTGCCAGCAGTCTAGCGGGAGGTAATGAGCAGTTCTTC | CASSLAGGNEQFF
15 | TRBJ2-1 | - | TRBD2 | TRBV5-8 | TGTGCCAGCAGCTTGGGCACTAGCGACTACAATGAGCAGTTCTTC | CASSLGTSDYNEQFF
15 | TRBJ2-1 | - | TRBD2 | TRBV10-3 | TGTGCCATCAGTGAAGGTAGCGGGATCTACAATGAGCAGTTCTTC | CAISEGSGIYNEQFF
18 | TRBJ2-1 | - | TRBD2 | TRBV9 | TGTGCCAGCAGCCCCAGACTAGCGGGAGCCGAATTATATAATGAGCAGTTCTTC | CASSPRLAGAELYNEQFF
13 | TRBJ2-7 | - | - | TRBV11-3 | TGTGCCAGCAGCTCACAGGCGAACTACGAGCAGTACTTC | CASSSQANYEQYF
15 | TRBJ1-2 | - | - | TRBV5-1 | TGCGCCAGCAGCTTGGTTCTCGGGGGGGGGAATGGCTACACCTTC | CASSLVLGGGNGYTF
11 | TRBJ1-2 | - | - | TRBV18 | TGTGCCAGCTCACCGCAGATGGGCTACACCTTC | CASSPQMGYTF
15 | TRBJ2-7 | - | TRBD2 | TRBV5-8 | TGTGCCAGCAGCTGGGGGACTAGCGGGAGTAACGAGCAGTACTTC | CASSWGTSGSNEQYF
16 | TRBJ2-7 | - | TRBD2 | TRBV5-4 | TGTGCCAGCAGCCTGTGGACTAGCGGGCCGCTCTACGAGCAGTACTTC | CASSLWTSGPLYEQYF
12 | TRBJ2-5 | once | TRBD2 | TRBV30 | TGTGCCTGGAGCCTGGGAGGGGAGACCCAGTACTTC | CAWSLGGETQYF
14 | TRBJ2-2 | - | - | TRBV7-7 | TGTGCTAGCAGCTACGGACAGAACACCGGGGAGCTGTTTTTT | CASSYGQNTGELFF
14 | TRBJ1-1 | - | TRBD1 | TRBV4-1 | TGCGCCAGCAGCCTTAAAGACAGGGGGGATGAAGCTTTCTTT | CASSLKDRGDEAFF
16 | TRBJ2-1 | - | TRBD1 | TRBV4-3 | TGCGCCAGCAGCCTTGCCGAGGGACAGGGATTCCATGAGCAGTTCTTC | CASSLAEGQGFHEQFF
16 | TRBJ2-3 | - | TRBD2 | TRBV4-3 | TGCGCCAGCAGCCAAGGTGCGGGAGGTGAGGCAGATACGCAGTATTTT | CASSQGAGGEADTQYF
16 | TRBJ2-3 | once | TRBD2 | TRBV5-1 | TGCGCCAGCAGCTCTCAAGGACTAGCGGGCACAGATACGCAGTATTTT | CASSSQGLAGTDTQYF
18 | TRBJ1-2 | - | TRBD1 | TRBV19 | TGTGCCAGTAGGGAAAACCAGGGGGGCTTCCTAGCTAACTATGGCTACACCTTC | CASRENQGGFLANYGYTF
14 | TRBJ2-1 | - | TRBD1 | TRBV6-5 | TGTGCCAGCAGTTATAGGGGGCCCAGGGATGAGCAGTTCTTC | CASSYRGPRDEQFF